One sample yielded the 22 T cell receptor beta chains listed below, sequenced in a study of cytomegalovirus exposure and HLA in healthy donors. Using immunoSEQ multiplex PCR, the repertoire was profiled, and TCRdb retains in-frame clones only, with some absent. The repertoire consists of under 100,000 clones, with 96% occurring once and the leading ten covering roughly 0.82%. Specimen: PBMCs. The receptors come from a man aged 18 to 30 in good health and CMV-seronegative.

The chain links TRBV5-5 to TRBJ1-2; 9 positions match TRBD1. In germline, CDR1 is SGHKS, CDR2 YYEKEE (reference sequence). Trimming cost V 7 bases and J 3 bases; bases outside gene matches: 4. The CDR3 contains 13 residues. The DNA of the CDR3 is TGTGCCAGCGGCTGGACAGGGGACTATGGCTACACCTTC. Amino acid sequence: CASGWTGDYGYTF.

The chain carries TRBV7-3 and TRBJ2-3; TRBD2 agrees at 8 bases. This CDR3 has 15 amino acids. V lost 3 bases, J lost 0 bases, and 2 bases stayed unmatched. Germline assignment: CDR1 SGHTA and CDR2 FQGTGA. The DNA for the CDR3 is TGTGCCAGCAGCTTCGGCGGGAGGAGCACAGATACGCAGTATTTT. This translates into CASSFGGRSTDTQYF.

The V and J genes are TRBV27 and TRBJ2-3, with 8 bases lining up with TRBD1. V lost 4 bases, J lost 4 bases, and 7 bases stayed unmatched. Looked up from germline, CDR1 is MNHEY and CDR2 is SMNVEV (reference sequence). The CDR3 sequence is 15 residues long. The CDR3 loop is CASSYRGARADTQYF. In DNA form, the CDR3 reads TGTGCCAGCAGTTACAGGGGGGCTCGGGCAGATACGCAGTATTTT.

The V gene is TRBV19, the J gene TRBJ2-1; unclear D gene. Germline V gene lookup returns CDR1 LNHDA and CDR2 SQIVND (reference sequence). The CDR3 extends over 14 amino acids. V was shortened by 5 bases and J by 7 bases, with 15 bases between the two germline ends. The CDR3 region has the DNA TGTGCCAGTAGTGAGTGGGCCCCTAAGAATGAGCAGTTCTTC. This translates into CASSEWAPKNEQFF.

The V gene is TRBV5-6, the J gene TRBJ1-2; D is uncertain. This CDR3 region has 12 residues. V lost 0 bases and J lost 7, with 7 bases in between. Germline CDR1 is SGHDT and CDR2 is YYEEEE. The CDR3 sequence: CASSLGFGGYTF. As DNA, the CDR3 is TGTGCCAGCAGCTTGGGTTTCGGTGGCTACACCTTC.

This sequence joins TRBV27 and TRBJ2-7; D is perhaps TRBD2 (6 bases). Deletions cut 0 bases from V and 4 bases from J, with 13 bases between. This CDR3 spans 15 amino acids. Germline CDR1 and CDR2: MNHEY and SMNVEV (reference sequence). The CDR3 here is CASSLSGRGGYEQYV. For the CDR3, the DNA is TGTGCCAGCAGTTTATCTGGGCGGGGTGGATACGAGCAGTACGTC.

Written as DNA, the CDR3 is TGTGCCAGTAGTATGTCGGACTCCTATAGCAATCAGCCCCAGCATTTT. Residues: CASSMSDSYSNQPQHF. J is TRBJ1-5 and V is TRBV19; D gene uncertain. The CDR3 is made up of 16 amino acids. Trimming removed 3 bases from V and 0 bases from J, with 12 bases in between. Germline V gene data show CDR1 as LNHDA and CDR2 as SQIVND (reference sequence).

This clone was detected only once. V is TRBV2 and J is TRBJ2-7; 10 nucleotides match TRBD1. The CDR3 spans 15 residues. V lost 6 bases to trimming and J lost 2 bases; unmatched junction nucleotides: 7. The germline V gene has CDR1 SNHLY and CDR2 FYNNEI. This chain's CDR3 is CASRPGQGSPYEQYF. The CDR3 DNA reads TGTGCCAGCAGGCCGGGACAGGGGTCCCCCTACGAGCAGTACTTC.

This clone has just one count. The V and J genes are TRBV9 and TRBJ1-3; D is possibly TRBD1 (5 bases). CDR3 length equals 15 residues. Germline V lookup: CDR1 SGDLS, CDR2 YYNGEE. The ends were cut back, 0 bases at V and 4 bases at J, with 11 bases in the middle. As DNA, the CDR3 is TGTGCCAGCAGCGTAGCAGGGACTGGAGGAAACACCATATATTTT. This translates into CASSVAGTGGNTIYF.

This clone appeared once. This chain uses TRBV19 with TRBJ2-2, with 9 bases that match TRBD2. Germline V gene lookup returns CDR1 LNHDA and CDR2 SQIVND (reference sequence). The CDR3 totals 13 residues. V lost 6 bases, J lost 6 bases, and 2 bases stayed unmatched. The CDR3 bases are TGTGCCAGTAGACGGACTAGCGCCGGGGAGCTGTTTTTT. This encodes CASRRTSAGELFF.

The J gene is TRBJ2-5, the V gene TRBV10-3; 11 positions match TRBD1. CDR3 length equals 15 residues. The V segment lost 11 bases and the J segment 1 base; nucleotides outside the gene matches: 9. The V gene's germline CDR1 is ENHRY and CDR2 SYGVKD. This chain's CDR3 is CAVSGTGGLQETQYF. In DNA, the CDR3 is TGTGCCGTATCCGGGACAGGGGGACTCCAAGAGACCCAGTACTTC.

This chain connects TRBV4-3 to TRBJ2-1; D gene unclear. CDR1 is LGHNA, CDR2 YSLEER, per germline. The CDR3 has 13 amino acids. The ends were cut back, 0 bases at V and 5 bases at J, with 5 bases in the middle. CDR3 residues: CASSQESDNEQFF. CDR3 DNA: TGCGCCAGCAGCCAAGAGAGCGACAATGAGCAGTTCTTC.

The chain joins TRBV11-2 to TRBJ2-1; D call uncertain. CDR3 size: 15 residues. Looked up from germline, CDR1 is SGHAT and CDR2 is FQNNGV. The V end was cut by 2 bases, the J end by 3 bases, with 11 bases between. CDR3 sequence reads: CASSLLPGYYNEQFF. Written as DNA, the CDR3 is TGTGCCAGCAGCTTATTGCCAGGCTACTACAATGAGCAGTTCTTC.

In this sample, this clone turned up once. The V call is TRBV6-6, the J call TRBJ2-1, with a possible D match to TRBD1 (6 bases). The length of the CDR3 is 16 residues. Germline loops: CDR1 MNHNY, CDR2 SVGAGI (reference sequence). Trimming stripped 2 bases from V and 8 bases from J, with 19 bases between. The CDR3 DNA reads TGTGCCAGCAGTTACAATAAACGGGCTAGGGGGTATGAGCAGTTCTTC. Encoded protein: CASSYNKRARGYEQFF.

The chain uses TRBV11-3 and TRBJ2-4, with D tentatively TRBD1 (5 bases). Germline V gene data show CDR1 as SGHNT and CDR2 as YENEEA. The V end was cut by 5 bases, the J end by 1 base, with 18 bases between. The CDR3 loop spans 17 amino acids. This chain's CDR3 is CASSPSLGVMAKNIQYF. The CDR3 DNA sequence: TGTGCCAGCAGCCCAAGCTTAGGGGTTATGGCCAAAAACATTCAGTACTTC.

This clone appeared once. The chain couples TRBV6-5 to TRBJ2-2, with D unclear. V lost 0 bases and J lost 4, with 6 bases in between. This CDR3 has 14 residues. Germline CDR1 reads MNHEY; CDR2 reads SVGAGI. This chain's CDR3 is CASSYSRSTGELFF. The CDR3 DNA is TGTGCCAGCAGTTACTCGCGGAGCACCGGGGAGCTGTTTTTT.

V and J are TRBV7-4 and TRBJ2-3; 11 bases match TRBD2. V trimming: 5 bases; J trimming: 5 bases; junction bases outside the gene matches: 15. CDR3 length: 18 residues. Germline CDR1 and CDR2: SGHVT and SQSDAQ. The CDR3 loop reads CASSLGAPGTSGEDTQYF. In DNA form, the CDR3 reads TGTGCCAGCAGCCTAGGGGCCCCAGGGACTAGCGGAGAAGATACGCAGTATTTT.

V is TRBV19 and J is TRBJ1-5; no clear D. Trimming cost V 8 bases and J 0 bases, with 8 bases left between them. The CDR3 is 13 residues long. Germline CDR1 is LNHDA and CDR2 is SQIVND (reference sequence). This CDR3 is CASGGDSNQPQHF. DNA for the CDR3: TGTGCCAGTGGTGGAGATAGCAATCAGCCCCAGCATTTT.

The chain carries TRBV28 and TRBJ1-2; TRBD1 might be the D (5 bases). The CDR3 is 16 residues long. Between the trimmed V and J ends, which lost 3 bases and 4 bases, there was a span of 18 bases. Germline lookup yields CDR1 MDHEN and CDR2 SYDVKM. CDR3 bases: TGTGCCAGCAGTTTTCGGGCAGGGCCTCTTCTCTATGGCTACACCTTC. It encodes CASSFRAGPLLYGYTF.

The chain carries TRBV18 and TRBJ1-1, with D unresolved. Per the germline V gene, CDR1 is KGHSH and CDR2 is LQKENI. This CDR3 is built from 14 residues. V shed 4 bases and J shed 2 bases, with 11 bases lying between them. DNA of the CDR3: TGTGCCAGCTCACTAACCGAAGCAAACACTGAAGCTTTCTTT. Translated: CASSLTEANTEAFF. Drawing the rest from reference TRBV18 and TRBJ1-1, the complete variable domain is NAGVMQNPRHLVRRRGQEARLRCSPMKGHSHVYWYRQLPEEGLKFMVYLQKENIIDESGMPKERFSAEFPKEGPSILRIQQVVRGDSAAYFCASSLTEANTEAFFGQGTRLTVV.

This chain uses TRBV4-1 with TRBJ2-7, with 7 positions matching TRBD1. The V gene's germline CDR1 is MGHRA and CDR2 YSYEKL. V dropped 1 base and J dropped 5; count of bases not matched to a gene: 8. The CDR3 extends over 15 amino acids. The CDR3 DNA is TGCGCCAGCAGCCAAGTAAGGGGGCGCTTAAACGAGCAGTACTTC. This sequence encodes CASSQVRGRLNEQYF.

This sequence joins TRBV9 and TRBJ2-1; TRBD1 is a possible D gene (6 bases). CDR1 is SGDLS, CDR2 YYNGEE, per germline. Trimming pared 3 bases from V and 2 bases from J, leaving 12 bases between. The CDR3 covers 15 residues. CDR3 coding DNA: TGTGCCAGCAGCGCCTCAGGGGTGCCCTACAATGAGCAGTTCTTC. Translating gives CASSASGVPYNEQFF.